This T cell receptor beta chain was captured by sequencing in a study of blood T cell repertoires in COVID-19. Across the study: Both acute and convalescent COVID-19 samples were obtained from the United States, Italy and Spain. Sample material is recorded as cDNA or gDNA derived from T cells, B-cell-depleted T cells, or PBMCs.

CDR1 LGHDT and CDR2 YNNKEL come from the germline V gene (reference sequence). The CDR3 length is 16 residues. The V gene lost 0 bases and the J gene lost 5 bases, with 13 bases spanning the gap. Study processing details: Amplification from reference gene primers served as the basis for estimated nucleated cell counts. Clones were sequenced by immunoSEQ multiplex PCR, and TCRdb holds only the in-frame ones, with some missing. V and J calls and clone size are given by that table; D and trimming were obtained from the DNA. The sample has roughly 250,000 clones; about 83% are singletons. The chain links TRBV3-1 (or the pseudogene TRBV3-2) to TRBJ1-4; a weak D match, TRBD1 (5 bases). The specimen was peripheral blood. This TCR was sampled from a woman aged 40-49 years who had recovered from COVID-19. Here the CDR3 reads CASSQDLMAGNEKLFF. The DNA of the CDR3 is TGTGCCAGCAGCCAAGATCTAATGGCAGGGAATGAAAAACTGTTTTTT.